The T cell receptor beta chain described here comes from a study of beta chain features in type 1 diabetes. Study as a whole: Healthy donors resembled patients in age, gender and cell yields.

Regarding this clone: Its target is not known.

CDR1 and CDR2 from the germline V gene are GTSNPN and SVGIG (reference sequence). The CDR3 consists of 17 residues. V lost 2 bases, J lost 6 bases, and 19 bases stayed unmatched. The entirety of the isolated RNA underwent reverse transcription, so expressed TCRB transcripts were sequenced. Sequenced naive, central memory and regulatory T cell samples produced an average of about 3.57 million reads. TCRdb's copy holds only in-frame clones and misses some; the assay was immunoSEQ multiplex PCR. The data hold some 300,000 clones, with around 7.3% observed a single time. Study-level points and caveats: Healthy donors had naive, central memory and Treg TCRB repertoires that appeared less similar than those seen among patients.

The sequence derives from a woman between 18 and 29 years old in good health. The chain recombines TRBV30 with TRBJ2-7; 7 nucleotides match TRBD1. The sequenced sample was central memory CD4+ T cells from blood. CDR3 sequence (DNA): TGTGCCTGGAGTTCCTGGTCTCTGGCCAGGGGGTATCCCGAGCAGTACTTC. Its translation: CAWSSWSLARGYPEQYF.